The 20 T cell receptor beta chains reported below all come from one sample, sequenced in a study of cytomegalovirus exposure and HLA in healthy donors. The PCR contained 60 Vbeta and 13 Jbeta primers. Some clones are missing from TCRdb's copy, which holds only in-frame ones; the method was immunoSEQ multiplex PCR. The sample has 99,000 or so clones; under 85% are singletons. The sequenced material came from PBMCs. The receptor set was obtained from a man younger than 35 in good health and CMV-seronegative.

V and J are TRBV11-3 and TRBJ2-4; 7 positions agree with TRBD1. Trimming took 3 bases from V and 5 from J; bases not matched to a gene: 4. Per the germline V gene, CDR1 is SGHNT and CDR2 is YENEEA. CDR3 length: 14 amino acids. In nucleotides, the CDR3 is TGTGCCAGCAGCTTGCACAGGGGCCAAAACATTCAGTACTTC. This gives the protein CASSLHRGQNIQYF.

The V call is TRBV11-2, the J call TRBJ2-3; 10 nucleotides align to TRBD2. The CDR3 runs 15 residues. Germline V gene lookup returns CDR1 SGHAT and CDR2 FQNNGV. Unmatched junction bases numbered 3, after V lost 1 base and J lost 5 bases. The CDR3 sequence is CASSLAAGGQDTQYF. The CDR3 coding sequence is TGTGCCAGCAGCTTAGCAGCGGGAGGGCAAGATACGCAGTATTTT.

Concerning this clone itself: An end of the junction differs from the germline gene, which may be a read error. V and J are TRBV7-9 and TRBJ2-3; D may be TRBD2 (5 bases). The CDR3 is 16 residues long. Germline V CDR1 and CDR2: SEHNR, FQNEAQ (reference sequence). The CDR3 DNA follows: TGTTCCAGCAGCTTTCTTCGTGGCGGGAGCACAGATACGCAGTATTTT. Protein product: CSSSFLRGGSTDTQYF.

The genes are TRBV6-5 and TRBJ1-2, with a tentative D call TRBD1 (5 bases). CDR1 MNHEY and CDR2 SVGAGI come from the germline V gene. This CDR3 has 14 residues. V shed 8 bases and J shed 0 bases, with 13 bases lying between them. The CDR3 sequence: CASGGTLPNYGYTF. DNA for the CDR3: TGTGCCAGCGGGGGGACCTTACCTAACTATGGCTACACCTTC.

The V gene is TRBV30, the J gene TRBJ1-6; D gene uncertain. Germline V gives CDR1 GTSNPN, CDR2 SVGIG (reference sequence). With 0 bases removed from V and 10 bases from J, the gap between germline ends came to 16 bases. This CDR3 is 15 amino acids long. DNA for the CDR3: TGTGCCTGGAGTGTAGATGCTCCGGGAAGGTCACCCCTCCACTTT. Translated: CAWSVDAPGRSPLHF.

This chain links TRBV11-3 with TRBJ1-1; 9 bases line up with TRBD1. In germline, CDR1 is SGHNT, CDR2 YENEEA. CDR3 size: 15 residues. The V gene end was trimmed by 5 bases and the J gene end by 5 bases; junction bases not matched to a gene: 9. DNA of the CDR3: TGTGCCAGCAGCATGGGACAGGGCGTTAATACTGAAGCTTTCTTT. Translation gives CASSMGQGVNTEAFF. Full variable domain (missing parts from reference TRBV11-3 and TRBJ1-1): EAGVVQSPRYKIIEKKQPVAFWCNPISGHNTLYWYLQNLGQGPELLIRYENEEAVDDSQLPKDRFSAERLKGVDSTLKIQPAELGDSAVYLCASSMGQGVNTEAFFGQGTRLTVV.

Only one count was recorded for this clone. The V and J genes are TRBV29-1 and TRBJ2-1; 7 positions agree with TRBD2. This CDR3 spans 14 amino acids. Germline CDR1 is SQVTM and CDR2 is ANQGSEA. Trimming at V came to 5 bases and at J to 4 bases, leaving 8 bases not matched to a gene. CDR3 sequence: CSVLSSGVYNEQFF. CDR3 nucleotide sequence: TGCAGCGTTCTCTCCAGCGGGGTTTACAATGAGCAGTTCTTC.

This clone was seen a handful of times. The chain employs TRBV7-2 and TRBJ1-5; perhaps TRBD1 as D (5 bases). V was cut by 0 bases and J by 6 bases, with 15 bases left in between. Germline V gene sequence: CDR1 SGHTA, CDR2 FQGNSA. CDR3 size: 16 residues. CDR3 DNA sequence: TGTGCCAGCAGCTTAGCGAGGACACCCTCGGGTCAGCCCCAGCATTTT. Protein sequence: CASSLARTPSGQPQHF.

The CDR3 DNA reads as TGTGCCAGCAGCTTCTATCAGGGAACTGGGGCCAACGTCCTGACTTTC. This sequence encodes CASSFYQGTGANVLTF. The V gene is TRBV7-9, the J gene TRBJ2-6, with a tentative D call TRBD1 (5 bases). This CDR3 has 16 residues. CDR1 is SEHNR and CDR2 is FQNEAQ in the germline V gene (reference sequence). V lost 3 bases and J 2 bases, leaving 11 bases between the germline ends.

The V gene is TRBV7-6, the J gene TRBJ1-2, with 12 bases that match TRBD1. Germline V CDR1 and CDR2: SGHVS, FNYEAQ. Losses at the gene ends were 4 bases for V and 8 bases for J; bases not matched to a gene: 11. The CDR3 spans 16 residues. CDR3: CASSSAGTGGARGYTF. The CDR3 nucleotides are TGTGCCAGCAGCTCCGCCGGGACAGGGGGCGCGAGAGGCTACACCTTC.

The V call is TRBV27, the J call TRBJ2-3; a weak D match, TRBD1 (6 bases). The CDR3 spans 14 residues. V lost 4 bases to trimming and J lost 10 bases, with 18 bases between them. Germline V gene sequence: CDR1 MNHEY, CDR2 SMNVEV (reference sequence). The CDR3 DNA is TGTGCCAGCAGTTCTTCCCCGACAGGTCATCCGCAGTATTTT. Translated, it gives CASSSSPTGHPQYF.

This chain joins TRBV7-3 and TRBJ2-7; TRBD2 might be the D (5 bases). V lost 0 bases and J lost 5, with 14 bases in between. The CDR3 is 15 residues long. Germline CDR1 SGHTA, CDR2 FQGTGA. DNA of the CDR3: TGTGCCAGCAGCTTAACGGGAGCCCTCCTGGACGAGCAGTACTTC. Protein product: CASSLTGALLDEQYF.

The rearrangement links TRBV11-2 to TRBJ2-7; 12 bases align to TRBD2. The germline gives CDR1 SGHAT, CDR2 FQNNGV. V shed 5 bases, J shed 0 bases, and the junction held 2 bases outside the gene matches. The CDR3 sequence is 15 residues long. CDR3 sequence (DNA): TGTGCCAGCAGCAAGGGACTAGCGGGCTCCTACGAGCAGTACTTC. Protein sequence: CASSKGLAGSYEQYF.

This chain uses TRBV6-5 with TRBJ2-7; 8 nucleotides align to TRBD1. CDR3 length: 14 residues. The germline V gene has CDR1 MNHEY and CDR2 SVGAGI. Trimming cost V 6 bases and J 4 bases; bases outside gene matches: 8. CDR3 nucleotides: TGTGCCAGCAGCCGCTCGACAGGGGTTTACGAGCAGTACTTC. Its translation is CASSRSTGVYEQYF.

The chain has TRBV5-1 and TRBJ1-1, with D maybe TRBD1 (6 bases). V was clipped by 0 bases and J by 5 bases, with 17 bases between them. CDR3 size: 16 residues. The germline CDR1 and CDR2 sequences are SGHRS and YFSETQ. The CDR3 DNA reads TGCGCCAGCAGCTTGGGTACAGGGTGGGGAGAAACTGAAGCTTTCTTT. Translated, it gives CASSLGTGWGETEAFF.

The chain links TRBV29-1 to TRBJ2-6; D call uncertain. V dropped 4 bases and J dropped 0 bases, with 7 bases sitting between them. Per germline, CDR1 SQVTM and CDR2 ANQGSEA. This CDR3 region has 14 residues. CDR3 sequence (DNA): TGCAGCGTTGCGGGTTCCTCTGGGGCCAACGTCCTGACTTTC. Translated: CSVAGSSGANVLTF.

The chain recombines TRBV6-4 with TRBJ2-6; perhaps TRBD1 as D (5 bases). CDR1 and CDR2 (germline): MRHNA, SNTAGT. The germline V and J ends were trimmed by 4 bases and 0 bases, with 7 bases remaining between them. The CDR3 sequence is 15 residues long. CDR3 protein: CASSGQNSGANVLTF. In nucleotides, the CDR3 is TGTGCCAGCAGTGGACAGAACTCTGGGGCCAACGTCCTGACTTTC.

This chain joins TRBV10-2 and TRBJ2-5; D gene unclear. The assigned J gene may be wrong: the sequence end matches TRBJ2-7 better. Germline loops: CDR1 WSHSY, CDR2 SAAADI. The CDR3 sequence is 15 residues long. The CDR3 DNA is TGCGCCAGCAGTGATGAACAGACCTCATCCCACGAGCAGTACTTC. Amino acid sequence: CASSDEQTSSHEQYF.

V usage is TRBV18 and J usage is TRBJ2-7; 8 nucleotides align to TRBD1. V was clipped by 0 bases and J by 3 bases; unmatched bases: 4. The CDR3 runs 15 residues. In germline, CDR1 is KGHSH, CDR2 LQKENI. CDR3 amino acids: CASSPPGQAIYEQYF. For the CDR3, the DNA is TGTGCCAGCTCACCACCGGGACAGGCAATCTACGAGCAGTACTTC.

The V and J genes are TRBV5-6 and TRBJ2-3, with 10 nucleotides matching TRBD2. Germline CDR1 and CDR2: SGHDT and YYEEEE. The CDR3 length is 17 residues. The ends lost 4 bases at V and 3 bases at J; junction bases unmatched: 11. The CDR3 DNA sequence: TGTGCCAGCAGCCCCCGGGTAGCGGGAGGTGGGACAGATACGCAGTATTTT. Translating gives CASSPRVAGGGTDTQYF. The variable domain in full, completed from reference TRBV5-6 and TRBJ2-3, reads DAGVTQSPTHLIKTRGQQVTLRCSPKSGHDTVSWYQQALGQGPQFIFQYYEEEERQRGNFPDRFSGHQFPNYSSELNVNALLLGDSALYLCASSPRVAGGGTDTQYFGPGTRLTVL.